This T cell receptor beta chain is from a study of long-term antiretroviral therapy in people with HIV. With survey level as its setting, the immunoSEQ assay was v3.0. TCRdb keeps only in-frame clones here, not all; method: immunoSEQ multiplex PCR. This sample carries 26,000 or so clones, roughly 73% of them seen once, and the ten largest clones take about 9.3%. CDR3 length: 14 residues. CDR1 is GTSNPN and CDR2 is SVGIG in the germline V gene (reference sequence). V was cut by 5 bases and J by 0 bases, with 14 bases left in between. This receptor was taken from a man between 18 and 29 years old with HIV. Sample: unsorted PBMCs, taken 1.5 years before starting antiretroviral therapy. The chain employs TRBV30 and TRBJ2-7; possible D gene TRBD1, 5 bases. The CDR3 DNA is TGTGCCTGGCACCGACCGACAGTCTCCTACGAGCAGTACTTC. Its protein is CAWHRPTVSYEQYF.